The clone carrying this T cell receptor beta chain was counted at least ten times. Stated time point: newly diagnosed GD, antithyroid drugs for less than 3 months. From PBMCs, RNA was extracted and then used to make the TCR library. The data were taken from a study of regulatory T cells in long-lasting Graves disease. From germline, CDR1 is MNHEY and CDR2 SMNVEV (reference sequence). The CDR3 covers 15 residues. With 5 bases clipped from V and 1 base from J, the junction kept 7 bases outside the gene matches. The TCR beta library used iRepertoire HTBI primers with Arm-PCR amplification of CDR3. TCRdb independently ran MiXCR on the multiplex PCR reads; one entry per CDR3 protein. The sample has about 620,000 distinct CDR3 sequences, roughly 15% seen once. In addition, the sample was reused for a study of T cells in Graves' hyperthyroidism and ophthalmopathy.

The chain carries TRBV27 and TRBJ2-7; 8 bases are shared with TRBD1. The receptor was derived from a woman in her thirties with Graves disease. Source: peripheral blood mononuclear cells (PBMCs), taken at new diagnosis, from a patient treated with antithyroid drugs. The CDR3 DNA reads as TGTGCCAGCAGTGGACAGGGAAAGGTATCCTACGAGCAGTACTTC. Residues: CASSGQGKVSYEQYF.